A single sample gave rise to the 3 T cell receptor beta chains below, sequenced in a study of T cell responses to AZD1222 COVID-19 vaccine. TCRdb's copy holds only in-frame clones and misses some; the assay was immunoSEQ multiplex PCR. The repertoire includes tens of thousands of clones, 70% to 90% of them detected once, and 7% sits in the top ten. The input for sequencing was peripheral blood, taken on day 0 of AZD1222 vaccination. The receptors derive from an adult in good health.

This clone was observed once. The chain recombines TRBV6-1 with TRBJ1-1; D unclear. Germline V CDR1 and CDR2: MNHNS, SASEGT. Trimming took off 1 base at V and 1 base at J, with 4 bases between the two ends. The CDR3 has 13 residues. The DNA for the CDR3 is TGTGCCAGCAGTGAAGACCCGAACACTGAAGCTTTCTTT. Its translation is CASSEDPNTEAFF.

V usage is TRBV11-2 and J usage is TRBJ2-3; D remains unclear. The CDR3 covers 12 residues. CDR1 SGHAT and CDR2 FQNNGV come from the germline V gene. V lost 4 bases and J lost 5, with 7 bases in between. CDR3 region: CASSSERDTQYF. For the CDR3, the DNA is TGTGCCAGCAGCTCCGAAAGAGATACGCAGTATTTT.

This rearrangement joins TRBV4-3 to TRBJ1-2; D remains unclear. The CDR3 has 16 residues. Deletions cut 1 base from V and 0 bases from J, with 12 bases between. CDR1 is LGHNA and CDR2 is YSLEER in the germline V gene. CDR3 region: CASSQVRFLANYGYTF. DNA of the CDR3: TGCGCCAGCAGCCAAGTCCGCTTCTTAGCTAACTATGGCTACACCTTC.